This TCR beta chain was sequenced in a study of beta chain features in type 1 diabetes. Points on this clone: The antigen remains undetermined.

In total, each donor contributed a single heparinised blood draw that averaged approximately 120 mL. The purity of all sorted populations exceeded 98%. Notes on the study in general: Whatever favoring of shorter templates PCR might show would apply equally to patients and controls. Diminished insertions and augmented deletions at VDJ junctions characterized type 1 diabetes patients.

The study reverse transcribed the entire isolated RNA, so it sequenced expressed TCRB transcripts. This table comes from immunoSEQ multiplex PCR, and its TCRdb copy is limited to in-frame clones, with some not included. Of around 350,000 clones listed, around 13% were seen once; the top ten hold about 0.017%. The germline V gene encodes CDR1 LNHNV and CDR2 YYDKDF (reference sequence). This CDR3 region has 16 residues. V trimming: 1 base; J trimming: 1 base; junction bases outside the gene matches: 4. The TCR comes from a man between 18 and 29 years old in good health. The rearrangement uses TRBV15 and TRBJ2-3, with 8 bases matching TRBD2. The sequencing sample was made of naive CD4+ T cells from blood. The CDR3 here is CATSRGRRGGTDTQYF. CDR3 sequence (DNA): TGTGCCACCAGCAGAGGACGGCGGGGGGGCACAGATACGCAGTATTTT. Together with reference TRBV15 and TRBJ2-3, the CDR3 gives the full variable domain: DAMVIQNPRYQVTQFGKPVTLSCSQTLNHNVMYWYQQKSSQAPKLLFHYYDKDFNNEADTPDNFQSRRPNTSFCFLDIRSPGLGDTAMYLCATSRGRRGGTDTQYFGPGTRLTVL.